This T cell receptor beta chain originates from a study of T cell responses to AZD1222 COVID-19 vaccine (dated by TCRdb to about 2021). Turning to the overall study: TCR sequencing was performed for approximately 240 trial participants, of whom about 210 were given two doses of AZD1222 and roughly 25 were given two doses of MenACWY control vaccine. Trial participants were enrolled into age subgroups of 18-55, 56-69 and 70-plus years, which contained around 150, 29 and 61 TCR-sequenced participants, respectively. Beyond this particular receptor, the publication reports: Only five or six AZD1222 recipients were SARS-CoV-2 seropositive at baseline, limiting conclusions about previously exposed vaccinees. Nearly half of unique spike-specific TCRs reportedly recognized epitopes outside regions mutated in the B.1.351 and B.1.1.7 variants. Vaccine-associated CD4 TCRs spanned the whole spike protein, with dominant responses in regions 160-218 and 743-854. Participants were mostly white British and included more females than males, and it was suggested by the authors that clonal diversity may have been underestimated. Because no day 14 peak-response samples were available, repertoires were characterized only after the peak T cell response. The 56-69-year group was small, and its depth increase did not reach significance, likely because of low power. A significant rise in spike-specific TCR breadth and depth was observed after two AZD1222 doses relative to day 0 and relative to MenACWY recipients.

The CDR3 regions of human TCRbeta chains were subjected to immunosequencing. Concerning the study's data processing: TCRs in the repertoires were compared against a reference library of SARS-CoV-2-specific TCRs that had been generated with the MIRA antigen-specificity platform. Breadth was defined as the fraction of unique TCRs that were SARS-CoV-2-associated, and depth was defined as the fraction of total T cells that were SARS-CoV-2-associated. Each spike-specific TCR was assigned to its reactive spike region and to a CD4 or CD8 class using the MIRA data. Log10-transformed breadth and depth values were compared by one-way ANOVA with Sidak's multiple comparisons tests. TCRdb's version of the immuneACCESS table is confined to in-frame rearrangements and falls short of the full clone set. An unresolved V gene accounts for under half of the shortfall where checked; the remainder is of unknown origin. For V, J and clone size, that table is used; D and trimming come from the DNA. This sample comprises 190,000 or so clones, approximately 93% of them detected only once. The top ten clonotypes cover roughly 1% of the sample.

Read against the paper, the sample's time point label means: about 28 days (+/-7) after the second vaccine dose. Because spike-specific TCR depth and breadth did not differ between the two schedules, AZD1222 recipients who got a second dose at roughly 4 weeks were pooled with those who got a second dose at roughly 12 weeks. Vaccinee samples came from UK trials COV001 and COV002, including a single-blind randomized controlled phase 2/3 trial of AZD1222 (ChAdOx1 nCoV-19) in healthy adults. For TCRbeta chain sequencing, PBMC samples from trial participants were taken at day 0 and at day 28 after the second dose. V and J lose 2 bases and 2 bases, and a span of 7 bases separates them. The CDR3 goes from the cysteine to the phenylalanine over 13 residues. The entry retains the CDR3 DNA only, 39 bases that are in frame from base 1. CDR1 MNHEY and CDR2 SVGEGT are derived from the germline V gene. Points on this clone: The antigen it recognizes is unknown. Base qualities are not recorded, but no much larger clone differs from it by a single base.

The chain is encoded by TRBV6-2 or TRBV6-3 joined to TRBJ2-7, with the D gene uncertain. The receptor was isolated from an adult who received the AZD1222 COVID-19 vaccine. The sample was peripheral blood, taken 28 days after the second AZD1222 dose. The CDR3 reads as follows: CASSYEKAYEQYF. In nucleotide form, the sequence is TGTGCCAGCAGTTACGAAAAAGCCTACGAGCAGTACTTC.